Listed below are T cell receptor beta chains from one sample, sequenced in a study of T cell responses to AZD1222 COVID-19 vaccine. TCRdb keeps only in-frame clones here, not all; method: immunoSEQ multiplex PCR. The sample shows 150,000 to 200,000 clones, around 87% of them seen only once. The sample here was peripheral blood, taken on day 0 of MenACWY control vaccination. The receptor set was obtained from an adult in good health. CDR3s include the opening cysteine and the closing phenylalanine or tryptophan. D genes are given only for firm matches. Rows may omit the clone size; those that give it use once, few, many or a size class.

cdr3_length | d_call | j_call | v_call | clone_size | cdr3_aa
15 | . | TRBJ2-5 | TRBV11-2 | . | CASSLVQNGKETQYF
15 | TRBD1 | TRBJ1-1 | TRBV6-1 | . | CASSERTGVNTEAFF
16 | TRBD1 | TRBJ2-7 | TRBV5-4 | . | CASSWGTGTGSHEQYF
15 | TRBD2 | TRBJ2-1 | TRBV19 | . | CASSISLAGFNEQFF
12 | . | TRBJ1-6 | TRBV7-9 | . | CASSLGPSPLHF
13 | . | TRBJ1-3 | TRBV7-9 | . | CAIDPGTGNTIYF
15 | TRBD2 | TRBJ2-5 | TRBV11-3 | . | CASSLAGGGAETQYF
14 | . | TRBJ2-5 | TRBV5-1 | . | CASSLVGLQETQYF
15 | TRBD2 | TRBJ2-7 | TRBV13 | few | CASRPRAGGRYEQYF
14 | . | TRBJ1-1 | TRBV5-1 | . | CASSLEGPNTEAFF
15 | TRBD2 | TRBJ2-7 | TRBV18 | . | CASSPTSGRSYEQYF
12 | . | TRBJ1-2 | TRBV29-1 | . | CSVEIQGWVYTF
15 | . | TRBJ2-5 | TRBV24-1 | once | CATSDLRHQQETQYF
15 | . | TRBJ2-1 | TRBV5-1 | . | CASSLGSGRHNEQFF
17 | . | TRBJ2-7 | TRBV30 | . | CAWSVRSLAAKGYEQYF